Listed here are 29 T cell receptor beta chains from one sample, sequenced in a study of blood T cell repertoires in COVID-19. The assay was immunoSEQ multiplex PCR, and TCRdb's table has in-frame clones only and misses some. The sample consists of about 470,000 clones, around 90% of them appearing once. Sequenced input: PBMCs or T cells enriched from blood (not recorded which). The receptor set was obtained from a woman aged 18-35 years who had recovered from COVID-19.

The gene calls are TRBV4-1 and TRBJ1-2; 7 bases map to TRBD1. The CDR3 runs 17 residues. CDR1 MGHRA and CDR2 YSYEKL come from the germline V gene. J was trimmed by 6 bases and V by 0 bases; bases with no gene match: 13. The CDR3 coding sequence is TGCGCCAGCAGCCAAGATCCCCCGACAGGGAAAAGGAATGGCTACACCTTC. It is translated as CASSQDPPTGKRNGYTF.

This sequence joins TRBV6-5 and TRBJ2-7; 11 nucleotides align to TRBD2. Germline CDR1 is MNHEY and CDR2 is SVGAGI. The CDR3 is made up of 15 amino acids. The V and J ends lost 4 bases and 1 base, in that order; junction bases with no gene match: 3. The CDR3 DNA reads TGTGCCAGCAGTTTGCTAGCGGGGGGTTCCTACGAGCAGTACTTC. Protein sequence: CASSLLAGGSYEQYF.

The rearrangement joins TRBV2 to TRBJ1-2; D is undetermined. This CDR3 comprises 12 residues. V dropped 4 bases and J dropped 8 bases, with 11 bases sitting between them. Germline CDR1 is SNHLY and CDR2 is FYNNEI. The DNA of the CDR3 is TGTGCCAGCAGTGGCGGGCTCTGGGGCTACACCTTC. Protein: CASSGGLWGYTF.

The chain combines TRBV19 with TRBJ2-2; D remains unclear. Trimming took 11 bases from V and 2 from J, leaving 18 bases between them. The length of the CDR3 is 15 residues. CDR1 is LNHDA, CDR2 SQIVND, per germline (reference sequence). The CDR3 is CAVSTVPLNTGELFF. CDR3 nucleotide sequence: TGTGCCGTTTCCACAGTACCACTTAACACCGGGGAGCTGTTTTTT.

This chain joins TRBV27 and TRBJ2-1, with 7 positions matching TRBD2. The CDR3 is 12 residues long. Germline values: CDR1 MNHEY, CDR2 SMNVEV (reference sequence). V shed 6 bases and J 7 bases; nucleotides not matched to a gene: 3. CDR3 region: CASRIGGNEQFF. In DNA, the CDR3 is TGTGCCAGCAGAATCGGGGGGAATGAGCAGTTCTTC.

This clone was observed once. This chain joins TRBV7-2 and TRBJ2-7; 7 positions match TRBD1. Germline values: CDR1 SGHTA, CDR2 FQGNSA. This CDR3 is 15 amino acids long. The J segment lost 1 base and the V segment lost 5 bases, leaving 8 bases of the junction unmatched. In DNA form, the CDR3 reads TGTGCCAGCAGCACCCGCCCGGGACAGTCCTACGAGCAGTACTTC. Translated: CASSTRPGQSYEQYF.

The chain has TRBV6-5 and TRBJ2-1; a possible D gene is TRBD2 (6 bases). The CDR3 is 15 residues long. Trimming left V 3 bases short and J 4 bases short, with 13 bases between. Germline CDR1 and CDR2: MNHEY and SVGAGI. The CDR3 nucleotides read TGTGCCAGCAGTTATGAAGCGGGCCTTTACAATGAGCAGTTCTTC. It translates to CASSYEAGLYNEQFF.

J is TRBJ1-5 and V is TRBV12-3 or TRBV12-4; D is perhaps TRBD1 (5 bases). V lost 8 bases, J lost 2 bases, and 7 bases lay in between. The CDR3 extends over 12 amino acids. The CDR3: CASGQRNQPQHF. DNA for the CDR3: TGTGCCAGCGGACAACGCAATCAGCCCCAGCATTTT.

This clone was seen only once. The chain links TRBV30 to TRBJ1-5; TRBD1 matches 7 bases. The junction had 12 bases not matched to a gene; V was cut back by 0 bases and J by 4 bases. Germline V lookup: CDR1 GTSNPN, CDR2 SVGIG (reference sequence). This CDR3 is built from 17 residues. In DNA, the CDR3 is TGTGCCTGGAGTGTAGGGGGCGACAGGGTGGTTAATCAGCCCCAGCATTTT. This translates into CAWSVGGDRVVNQPQHF.

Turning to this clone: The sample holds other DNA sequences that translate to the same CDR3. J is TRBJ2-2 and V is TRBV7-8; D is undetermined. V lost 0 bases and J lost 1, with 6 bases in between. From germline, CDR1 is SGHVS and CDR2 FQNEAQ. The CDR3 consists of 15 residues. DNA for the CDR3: TGTGCCAGCAGCTTAGCGGCAGGGAACACCGGGGAGCTGTTTTTT. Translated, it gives CASSLAAGNTGELFF.

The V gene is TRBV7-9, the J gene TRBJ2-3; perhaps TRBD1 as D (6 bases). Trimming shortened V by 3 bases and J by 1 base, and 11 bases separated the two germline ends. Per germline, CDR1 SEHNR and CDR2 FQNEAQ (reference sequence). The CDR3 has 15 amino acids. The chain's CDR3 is CASSLGALGTDTQYF. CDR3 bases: TGTGCCAGCAGCTTGGGGGCGCTGGGCACAGATACGCAGTATTTT.

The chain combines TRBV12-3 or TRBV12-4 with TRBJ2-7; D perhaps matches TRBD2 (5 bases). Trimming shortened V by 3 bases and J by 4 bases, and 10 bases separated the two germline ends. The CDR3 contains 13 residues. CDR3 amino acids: CASSFRGWYEQYF. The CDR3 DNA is TGTGCCAGCAGTTTCCGGGGTTGGTACGAGCAGTACTTC.

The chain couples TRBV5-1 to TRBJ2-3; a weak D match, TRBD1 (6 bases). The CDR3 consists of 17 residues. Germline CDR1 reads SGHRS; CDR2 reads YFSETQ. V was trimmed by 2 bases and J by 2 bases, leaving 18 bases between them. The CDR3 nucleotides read TGCGCCAGCAGCTTAGGCCCTACACAGGGATTCACAGATACGCAGTATTTT. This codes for CASSLGPTQGFTDTQYF.

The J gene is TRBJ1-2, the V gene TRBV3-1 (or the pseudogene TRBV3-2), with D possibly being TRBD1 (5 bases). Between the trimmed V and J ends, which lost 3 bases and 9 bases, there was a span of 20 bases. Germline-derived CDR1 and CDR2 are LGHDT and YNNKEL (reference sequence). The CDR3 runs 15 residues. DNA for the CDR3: TGTGCCAGCAGCCACGATCTCGGGACTCCGGGCAGCTACACCTTC. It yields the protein CASSHDLGTPGSYTF.

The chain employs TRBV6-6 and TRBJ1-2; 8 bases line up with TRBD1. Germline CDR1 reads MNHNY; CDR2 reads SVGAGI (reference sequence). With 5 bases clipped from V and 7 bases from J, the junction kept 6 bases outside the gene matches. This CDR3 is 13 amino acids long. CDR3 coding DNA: TGTGCCAGCAGTCCACAGGGGGTAGGTGGCTACACCTTC. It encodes CASSPQGVGGYTF.

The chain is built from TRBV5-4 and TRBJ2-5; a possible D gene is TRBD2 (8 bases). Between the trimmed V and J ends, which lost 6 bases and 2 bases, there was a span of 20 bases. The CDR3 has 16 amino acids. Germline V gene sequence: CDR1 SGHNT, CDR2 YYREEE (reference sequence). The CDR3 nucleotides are TGTGCCAGCACCACGAGGGGGCGGGGGGAACAAGAGACCCAGTACTTC. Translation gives CASTTRGRGEQETQYF.

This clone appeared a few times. CDR3 sequence: CASSRGQGNEAFF. The CDR3, as DNA: TGTGCCAGCAGTCGGGGACAGGGGAATGAAGCTTTCTTT. The rearrangement links TRBV12-3 or TRBV12-4 to TRBJ1-1; 10 bases match TRBD1. The CDR3 runs 13 residues. V shed 5 bases and J 7 bases; nucleotides not matched to a gene: 4.

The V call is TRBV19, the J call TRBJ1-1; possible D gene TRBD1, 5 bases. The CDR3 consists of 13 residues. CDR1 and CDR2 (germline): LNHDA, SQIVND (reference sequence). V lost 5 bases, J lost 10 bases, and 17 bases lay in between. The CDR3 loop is CASSDPTALRAFF. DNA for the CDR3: TGTGCCAGTAGTGATCCGACAGCCCTCCGAGCTTTCTTT.

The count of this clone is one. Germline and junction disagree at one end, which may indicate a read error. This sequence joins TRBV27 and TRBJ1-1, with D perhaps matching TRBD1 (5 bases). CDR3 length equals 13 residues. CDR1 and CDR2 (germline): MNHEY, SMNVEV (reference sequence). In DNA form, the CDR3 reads TGTGCCAGCCGGCTTTCTCGACAGACTGAAGTTTTCTTT. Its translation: CASRLSRQTEVFF.

The CDR3 DNA is TGCGCCAGCAGCCAAGTACAGGGGCAAGGCTACACCTTC. Translation gives CASSQVQGQGYTF. J is TRBJ1-2 and V is TRBV4-1; 7 bases fit TRBD1. CDR3 length: 13 amino acids. The germline CDR1 and CDR2 sequences are MGHRA and YSYEKL. V lost 1 base to trimming and J lost 8 bases; unmatched junction nucleotides: 4.

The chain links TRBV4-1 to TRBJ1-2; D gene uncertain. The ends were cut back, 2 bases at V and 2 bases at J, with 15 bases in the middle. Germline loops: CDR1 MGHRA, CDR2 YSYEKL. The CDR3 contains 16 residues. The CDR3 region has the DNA TGCGCCAGCAGCCAACTCGATAACAAAGCGAACTATGGCTACACCTTC. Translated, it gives CASSQLDNKANYGYTF.

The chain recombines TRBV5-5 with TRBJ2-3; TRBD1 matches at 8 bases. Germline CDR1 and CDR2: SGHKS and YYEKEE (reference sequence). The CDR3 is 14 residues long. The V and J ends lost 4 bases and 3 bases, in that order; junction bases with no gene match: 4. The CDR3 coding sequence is TGTGCCAGCAGCGTGAGGACAGGGACAGATACGCAGTATTTT. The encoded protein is CASSVRTGTDTQYF.

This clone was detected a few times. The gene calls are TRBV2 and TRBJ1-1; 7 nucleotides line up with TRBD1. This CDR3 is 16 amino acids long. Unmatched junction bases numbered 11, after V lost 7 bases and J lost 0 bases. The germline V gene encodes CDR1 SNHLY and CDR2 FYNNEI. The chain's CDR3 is CASNLRRGWMNTEAFF. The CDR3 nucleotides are TGTGCCAGCAACCTGCGCAGGGGGTGGATGAACACTGAAGCTTTCTTT.

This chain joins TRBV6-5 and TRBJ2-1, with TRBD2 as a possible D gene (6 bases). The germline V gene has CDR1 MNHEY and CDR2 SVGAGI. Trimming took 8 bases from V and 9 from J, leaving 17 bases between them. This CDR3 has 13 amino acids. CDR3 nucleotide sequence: TGTGCCAGCCTAGAGGGAACAGCGGGTGAGCAGTTCTTC. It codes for CASLEGTAGEQFF.

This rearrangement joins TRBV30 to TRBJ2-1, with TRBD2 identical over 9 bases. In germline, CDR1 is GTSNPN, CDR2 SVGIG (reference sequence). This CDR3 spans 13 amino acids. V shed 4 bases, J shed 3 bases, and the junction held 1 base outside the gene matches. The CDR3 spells CAWTSGVYNEQFF. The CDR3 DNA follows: TGTGCCTGGACTAGCGGGGTCTACAATGAGCAGTTCTTC.

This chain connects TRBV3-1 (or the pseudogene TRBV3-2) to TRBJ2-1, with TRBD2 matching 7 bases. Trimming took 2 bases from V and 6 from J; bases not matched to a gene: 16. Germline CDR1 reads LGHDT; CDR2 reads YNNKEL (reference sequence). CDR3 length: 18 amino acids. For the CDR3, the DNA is TGTGCCAGCAGCCAAAGGACTAGTTTTTTAGTTATGGGCAATGAGCAGTTCTTC. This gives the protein CASSQRTSFLVMGNEQFF.

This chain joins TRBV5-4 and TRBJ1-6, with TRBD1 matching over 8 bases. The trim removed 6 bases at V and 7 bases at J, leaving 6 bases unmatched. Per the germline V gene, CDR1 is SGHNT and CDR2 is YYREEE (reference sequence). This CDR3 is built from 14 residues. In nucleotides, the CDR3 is TGTGCCAGCACCCCGGGACAGGTCAATTCACCCCTCCACTTT. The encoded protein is CASTPGQVNSPLHF.

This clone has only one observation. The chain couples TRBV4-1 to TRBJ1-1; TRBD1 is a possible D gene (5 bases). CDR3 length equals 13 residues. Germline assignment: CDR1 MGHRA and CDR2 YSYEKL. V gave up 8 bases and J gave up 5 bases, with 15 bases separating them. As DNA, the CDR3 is TGCGCCAGCTCCCCAGGGAGGGAGACTGAAGCTTTCTTT. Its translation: CASSPGRETEAFF.

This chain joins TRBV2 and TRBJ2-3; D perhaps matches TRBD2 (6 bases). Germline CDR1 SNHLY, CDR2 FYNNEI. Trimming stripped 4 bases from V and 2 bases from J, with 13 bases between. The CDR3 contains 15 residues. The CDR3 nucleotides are TGTGCCAGCAGTGTGGCACTAGCCCTCACAGATACGCAGTATTTT. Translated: CASSVALALTDTQYF.